These 2 T cell receptor beta chains came from one sample sequenced in a study of T-cell reconstitution after alpha-beta-depleted transplantation in children. Unique molecular identifiers were used in preparing the TCRbeta library. TCRdb re-analysed the PCR reads in MiXCR, keeping a single row per CDR3 protein. The table has 600,000 to 700,000 distinct CDR3 sequences, approximately 16% seen once. Sequencing was performed on PBMCs from the stem cell graft donor, taken from the stem cell graft. These receptors all come from a human donor who donated a stem cell graft to a child with acute myeloid leukemia.

In this sample, this clonotype turned up many times. V gene TRBV29-1 combines with J gene TRBJ2-1; TRBD1 or TRBD2 may be the D gene (6 bases each). The V end was cut by 4 bases, the J end by 0 bases, with 13 bases between. Germline lookup yields CDR1 SQVTM and CDR2 ANQGSEA. The CDR3 totals 15 residues. The CDR3 sequence: CSVGEEGGSYNEQFF. CDR3 sequence (DNA): TGCAGCGTTGGTGAGGAGGGGGGCTCCTACAATGAGCAGTTCTTC.

In its sample, this clonotype was seen a few times. The J gene is TRBJ2-1, the V gene TRBV5-1, with 13 bases identical to TRBD2. V dropped 1 base and J dropped 1; count of bases not matched to a gene: 5. The CDR3 totals 18 residues. The germline V gene has CDR1 SGHRS and CDR2 YFSETQ. The CDR3 nucleotides read TGCGCCAGCAGCTTGCGGGGACTAGCGGGGACATCCTACAATGAGCAGTTCTTC. Its protein product is CASSLRGLAGTSYNEQFF.